A single sample is the source of the 7 T cell receptor beta chains below, sequenced in a study of regulatory T cells in long-lasting Graves disease. For TCR beta, libraries came from iRepertoire HTBI primers and Arm-PCR of CDR3 regions. TCRdb independently ran MiXCR on the multiplex PCR reads; one entry per CDR3 protein. The table lists fewer than 650,000 distinct CDR3 sequences, about 15% of them singletons. Time point: newly diagnosed GD, antithyroid drugs for less than 3 months. Extracted PBMC RNA gave rise to the TCR library. These data also featured in a second study, about T cells in Graves' hyperthyroidism and ophthalmopathy.

The sample in question was peripheral blood mononuclear cells (PBMCs), obtained at new diagnosis, from a patient treated with antithyroid drugs. These receptors all come from a woman in her twenties or thirties with Graves disease.

This clonotype was recorded at least ten times. The gene calls are TRBV7-9 and TRBJ1-2; D uncertain. From germline, CDR1 is SEHNR and CDR2 FQNEAQ (reference sequence). This CDR3 comprises 13 residues. V gave up 5 bases and J gave up 2 bases, with 9 bases separating them. CDR3 DNA sequence: TGTGCCAGCAGCCCGACAACAAACTATGGCTACACCTTC. Translated: CASSPTTNYGYTF.

Concerning this clonotype: Given a much more abundant clone one base away, this may be a read error. The conserved closing phenylalanine or tryptophan is absent in this CDR3, likely reflecting a read error. V is TRBV7-8 and J is TRBJ2-7, with 9 bases that match TRBD1. CDR3 length equals 15 residues. Germline values: CDR1 SGHVS, CDR2 FQNEAQ. V shed 6 bases, J shed 6 bases, and the junction held 12 bases outside the gene matches. CDR3 in DNA: TGTGCCAGCAGTGAAAGAGGACAGGGGTTCAGCGAGCAGTACCTC. Its protein product is CASSERGQGFSEQYL.

The chain uses TRBV24-1 and TRBJ2-7, with D maybe TRBD1 (5 bases). The CDR3 sequence is 15 residues long. Germline V gene sequence: CDR1 KGHDR, CDR2 SFDVKD. Trimming took 3 bases from V and 3 from J, leaving 14 bases between them. CDR3 protein: CATSDGAGLDYEQYF. CDR3 DNA sequence: TGTGCCACCAGTGATGGGGCAGGGCTGGACTACGAGCAGTACTTC.

Only a few counts were recorded for this clonotype. The junction does not match germline at one end; this may be a read error. The chain has TRBV20-1 and TRBJ2-3; 10 bases match TRBD2. The CDR3 is 14 amino acids. Germline V lookup: CDR1 DFQATT, CDR2 SNEGSKA (reference sequence). CDR3 nucleotides: TGTAGTGCTAGAGTGAGCGGGGGGGCAGATACGCAGTATTTT. This gives the protein CSARVSGGADTQYF.

This clonotype has at least ten counts. V usage is TRBV10-3 and J usage is TRBJ2-2; 10 bases are shared with TRBD2. The CDR3 runs to 17 residues. V dropped 7 bases and J dropped 4; count of bases not matched to a gene: 12. Germline V gene lookup returns CDR1 ENHRY and CDR2 SYGVKD. The DNA of the CDR3 is TGTGCCATCATTATACCGCTTAGCGGGAGGCTCACCGGGGAGCTGTTTTTT. As protein: CAIIIPLSGRLTGELFF.

This clonotype was seen many times. The CDR3 protein is CASSKAGYRDTQYF. The CDR3 nucleotides read TGTGCCAGCAGCAAGGCTGGGTATCGCGATACGCAGTATTTT. The J gene is TRBJ2-3, the V gene TRBV7-2, with D hard to call. Trimming pared 5 bases from V and 6 bases from J, leaving 15 bases between. CDR1 and CDR2 (germline): SGHTA, FQGNSA. The CDR3 consists of 14 residues.

This clonotype occurred many times. The gene calls are TRBV18 and TRBJ2-3; the D gene is possibly TRBD2 (6 bases). The CDR3 covers 13 residues. The V end lost 3 bases, the J end lost 6 bases, and 10 bases lay between the germline ends. Germline V gene lookup returns CDR1 KGHSH and CDR2 LQKENI. The CDR3 DNA reads TGTGCCAGCTCACCCCTCGGGGGTGATACGCAGTATTTT. This gives the protein CASSPLGGDTQYF.